Listed below are T cell receptor beta chains from one sample, sequenced in a study of T cell repertoires in cytomegalovirus infection. No antigens are known for them. A single record per CDR3 protein comes from TCRdb applying MiXCR to the reads. Here the sample spans about 770,000 distinct CDR3 sequences, almost 30% being singletons. This material consisted of cultured CD8+ T cells from PBMCs, taken from culture after CMV antigen stimulation. These receptors were collected from a human donor in good health (CMV status not recorded). Some clones in this sample may be carry-over from other donors' samples. The CDR3 runs from the conserved cysteine through the conserved F or W. The D gene is left open where the match is weak. The listing skips clone size in some rows; elsewhere it reads once, few, many or a size class.

>TRBV6-2/TRBV6-3|.|TRBJ2-2|.
CASTIWGRPGELFF
TGTGCCAGCACCATCTGGGGACGACCCGGGGAGCTGTTTTTT
>TRBV7-3|TRBD1|TRBJ1-1|.
CASSPQGADTEAFF
TGTGCCAGCAGCCCTCAGGGGGCGGACACTGAAGCTTTCTTT
>TRBV4-3|.|TRBJ2-3|.
CASSQSRAGATDTQYF
TGCGCCAGCAGCCAATCTAGGGCAGGGGCAACAGATACGCAGTATTTT
>TRBV6-1|.|TRBJ2-2|once
CASSESDNTGELFF
TGTGCCAGCAGTGAGTCCGATAACACCGGGGAGCTGTTTTTT
>TRBV7-2|TRBD1|TRBJ1-2|many
CASSLVAGTGGRNGYTF
TGTGCCAGCAGCTTAGTGGCCGGGACAGGGGGCAGGAATGGCTACACCTTC
>TRBV9|TRBD2|TRBJ2-2|few
CASSVAGSGGGATGELFF
TGTGCCAGCAGCGTAGCTGGTAGCGGGGGGGGAGCAACCGGGGAGCTGTTTTTT
>TRBV10-3|TRBD1|TRBJ1-2|.
CAISESTGETGGYTF
TGTGCCATCAGTGAGTCGACAGGGGAGACTGGAGGCTACACCTTC
>TRBV27|TRBD1|TRBJ1-5|once
CASKLSTGDNQPQHF
TGTGCCAGCAAGTTATCGACAGGGGACAATCAGCCCCAGCATTTT
>TRBV6-6|.|TRBJ2-7|few
CASRLTDEQYF
TGTGCCAGCAGACTGACAGATGAGCAGTACTTC
>TRBV5-1|.|TRBJ1-1|.
CASSPLGQTNTEAFF
TGCGCCAGCAGCCCCTTGGGACAAACGAACACTGAAGCTTTCTTT
>TRBV29-1|.|TRBJ2-5|.
CSAPGSWEQETQYF
TGCAGCGCTCCGGGATCTTGGGAGCAAGAGACCCAGTACTTC
>TRBV12-5|TRBD1|TRBJ2-7|.
CASGLQSSGTDYEQYF
TGTGCTAGTGGTTTGCAGAGCTCCGGGACAGACTACGAGCAGTACTTC
>TRBV7-4|.|TRBJ2-7|once
CASSLDGGFSYEQYF
TGTGCCAGCAGCTTAGATGGGGGTTTCTCCTACGAGCAGTACTTC
>TRBV6-5|.|TRBJ2-7|.
CASMLGHEQYF
TGTGCCAGCATGTTAGGGCACGAGCAGTACTTC
>TRBV7-6|.|TRBJ2-7|few
CASSTSSSYEQYF
TGTGCCAGCAGTACAAGTTCTTCCTACGAGCAGTACTTC
>TRBV28|TRBD1|TRBJ1-2|.
CASSFTTGPSIPYGYTF
TGTGCCAGCAGTTTTACGACAGGGCCCTCTATCCCCTATGGCTACACCTTC
>TRBV11-1|TRBD1|TRBJ2-5|.
CASSRQGWRETQYF
TGTGCCAGCAGTCGACAGGGTTGGAGAGAGACCCAGTACTTC
>TRBV10-3|.|TRBJ2-2|.
CAISESYTGELFF
TGTGCCATCAGTGAGTCGTACACCGGGGAGCTGTTTTTT
>TRBV27|TRBD2|TRBJ2-1|.
CASGGANHNEQFF
TGTGCCTCCGGGGGGGCGAATCACAATGAGCAGTTCTTC
>TRBV27|.|TRBJ1-1|.
CASTPGLMNTEAFF
TGTGCCAGCACGCCGGGTCTCATGAACACTGAAGCTTTCTTT
>TRBV4-1|.|TRBJ1-4|once
CASSPRQEGVRSEKLFF
TGCGCCAGCAGCCCGCGACAGGAGGGGGTGAGGAGTGAAAAACTGTTTTTT
>TRBV12-3/TRBV12-4|.|TRBJ1-1|.
CASSLGQAAEAFF
TGTGCCAGCAGTTTGGGCCAGGCGGCTGAAGCTTTCTTT
>TRBV27|TRBD1|TRBJ2-1|.
CASKQGKNEQFF
TGTGCCAGCAAACAGGGGAAGAATGAGCAGTTCTTC
>TRBV5-6|TRBD1|TRBJ2-1|.
CASSLERQGDQFF
TGTGCCAGCAGCTTAGAGAGACAGGGAGACCAGTTCTTC
>TRBV7-2|.|TRBJ1-6|many
CASSPYNSPLHF
TGTGCCAGCAGCCCCTACAATTCACCCCTCCACTTT
>TRBV7-9|.|TRBJ2-1|.
CASTPGASYNEQFF
TGTGCCAGCACCCCGGGGGCCTCCTACAATGAGCAGTTCTTC
>TRBV12-3/TRBV12-4|.|TRBJ2-5|few
CASSWDGGETQYF
TGTGCCAGCAGTTGGGACGGTGGGGAGACCCAGTACTTC
>TRBV6-2/TRBV6-3|TRBD1|TRBJ2-7|many
CASSLPGQGVHEQYF
TGTGCCAGCAGTTTACCGGGACAGGGTGTCCACGAGCAGTACTTC
>TRBV5-6|TRBD1|TRBJ2-6|.
CASSSQQGPGANVLTF
TGTGCCAGCAGCTCTCAACAGGGGCCTGGGGCCAACGTCCTGACTTTC
>TRBV5-6|.|TRBJ1-2|few
CASSLEIIGVRYTF
TGTGCCAGCAGCTTGGAGATTATTGGGGTACGCTACACCTTC
>TRBV7-6|.|TRBJ1-5|few
CASSTRNQPQHF
TGTGCCAGCAGCACTCGCAATCAGCCCCAGCATTTT
>TRBV7-9|.|TRBJ2-1|few
CASSPPVGASDEQFF
TGTGCCAGCAGCCCACCGGTAGGGGCATCGGATGAGCAGTTCTTC
>TRBV19|.|TRBJ1-6|few
CASSIAGAGSPLHF
TGTGCCAGTAGTATTGCAGGGGCTGGTTCACCCCTCCACTTT